What follows are 11 T cell receptor beta chains derived from one specimen sequenced in a study of a mutant IDH1 vaccine in newly diagnosed glioma. Time point specified: week 35, safety follow-up. With topical imiquimod, each dose of the vaccine consisted of 300 ug of mutant IDH1 20-mer peptide. Their recognized antigens are unknown. TCRdb keeps only in-frame clones here, not all; method: immunoSEQ multiplex PCR. The table records approximately 61,000 clones, roughly 79% of them present only once. The sample was PBMCs, taken from a glioma patient whose treatment included an IDH1 peptide vaccine. The receptors here all came from a middle-aged man with glioma.

V usage is TRBV14 and J usage is TRBJ2-6, with 9 bases matching TRBD2. This CDR3 has 16 residues. J gave up 0 bases and V 4 bases, and 1 base lay outside the gene matches. Germline assignment: CDR1 SGHDN and CDR2 FVKESK. The CDR3 sequence: CASSRRGGSGANVLTF. CDR3 in DNA: TGTGCCAGCAGCCGGCGGGGGGGCTCTGGGGCCAACGTCCTGACTTTC.

The chain recombines TRBV27 with TRBJ1-5, with TRBD1 matching 7 bases. CDR1 is MNHEY, CDR2 SMNVEV, per germline (reference sequence). The CDR3 has 15 amino acids. The J segment lost 6 bases and the V segment lost 5 bases, leaving 10 bases of the junction unmatched. CDR3 sequence reads: CASSLRYRGGQPQHF. The CDR3 DNA reads as TGTGCCAGCAGTCTGAGATACAGGGGCGGTCAGCCCCAGCATTTT.

J is TRBJ1-4 and V is TRBV4-2; 7 nucleotides agree with TRBD1. The ends lost 5 bases at V and 8 bases at J; junction bases unmatched: 2. Germline V gene lookup returns CDR1 LGHNA and CDR2 YNFKEQ. The CDR3 is 12 residues long. The CDR3, as DNA: TGTGCCAGCAGCACCAGGGGGGAAAAACTGTTTTTT. Protein product: CASSTRGEKLFF.

The sample holds a few counts of this clone. This chain connects TRBV7-9 to TRBJ2-7, with D perhaps matching TRBD2 (5 bases). This CDR3 spans 12 amino acids. V was cut by 5 bases and J by 5 bases, with 10 bases left in between. Germline CDR1 and CDR2: SEHNR and FQNEAQ (reference sequence). CDR3 coding DNA: TGTGCCAGCAGCCCCGAGGGCGACGAGCAGTACTTC. Translating it yields CASSPEGDEQYF.

In this sample, this clone turned up once. The CDR3 coding sequence is TGTGCCAGCAGTCGTACTGGAACAGGGGGTTCCTACAATGAGCAGTTCTTC. This gives the protein CASSRTGTGGSYNEQFF. The rearrangement links TRBV5-5 to TRBJ2-1; TRBD1 matches 8 bases. J lost 1 base, V lost 5 bases, and 11 bases had no gene match. The CDR3 is 17 amino acids. Looked up from germline, CDR1 is SGHKS and CDR2 is YYEKEE (reference sequence).

The chain uses TRBV7-2 and TRBJ2-1; D remains ambiguous. The ends were cut back, 4 bases at V and 8 bases at J, with 6 bases in the middle. From germline, CDR1 is SGHTA and CDR2 FQGNSA. The CDR3 runs 11 residues. The CDR3 region has the DNA TGTGCCAGCAGCTCCAAATATGAGCAGTTCTTC. This codes for CASSSKYEQFF. The full variable domain, completed using reference TRBV7-2 and TRBJ2-1, is GAGVSQSPSNKVTEKGKDVELRCDPISGHTALYWYRQSLGQGLEFLIYFQGNSAPDKSGLPSDRFSAERTGGSVSTLTIQRTQQEDSAVYLCASSSKYEQFFGPGTRLTVL.

The rearrangement joins TRBV13 to TRBJ2-7, with TRBD2 matching over 7 bases. This CDR3 comprises 15 residues. V shed 5 bases, J shed 4 bases, and the junction held 11 bases outside the gene matches. In germline, CDR1 is PRHDT, CDR2 FYEKMQ (reference sequence). The CDR3 here is CASSKLGEGSYEQYF. DNA of the CDR3: TGTGCCAGCAGCAAACTGGGGGAGGGCAGTTACGAGCAGTACTTC.

This clone was detected only a few times. The genes are TRBV7-9 and TRBJ1-5; no firm D call. V was cut by 1 base and J by 1 base, with 5 bases left in between. CDR3 size: 14 residues. CDR1 is SEHNR, CDR2 FQNEAQ, per germline (reference sequence). The CDR3 spells CASSLVGSNQPQHF. In nucleotides, the CDR3 is TGTGCCAGCAGCTTAGTAGGGAGCAATCAGCCCCAGCATTTT.

The genes are TRBV5-6 and TRBJ1-2; 11 nucleotides match TRBD1. The junction had 14 bases not matched to a gene; V was cut back by 6 bases and J by 4 bases. Germline V gives CDR1 SGHDT, CDR2 YYEEEE. The CDR3 consists of 17 residues. CDR3 protein: CASILGRTGTGGYGYTF. The CDR3, as DNA: TGTGCCAGCATCCTGGGCCGGACCGGGACAGGGGGCTATGGCTACACCTTC. Full variable domain (remainder filled in from reference TRBV5-6 and TRBJ1-2): DAGVTQSPTHLIKTRGQQVTLRCSPKSGHDTVSWYQQALGQGPQFIFQYYEEEERQRGNFPDRFSGHQFPNYSSELNVNALLLGDSALYLCASILGRTGTGGYGYTFGSGTRLTVV.

V and J are TRBV15 and TRBJ1-4; D uncertain. Trimming shortened V by 3 bases and J by 4 bases, and 15 bases separated the two germline ends. The CDR3 runs to 16 residues. Germline V gives CDR1 LNHNV, CDR2 YYDKDF (reference sequence). CDR3 in amino acids: CATSRELRVRNEKLFF. The CDR3 DNA follows: TGTGCCACCAGCAGGGAGCTGAGGGTTCGTAATGAAAAACTGTTTTTT.

In regard to this clone: The sample has other DNA sequences that encode this CDR3 too. This chain links TRBV18 with TRBJ2-7; TRBD1 matches 9 bases. The CDR3 has 14 residues. V gave up 0 bases and J gave up 3 bases; unmatched junction bases: 0. CDR1 is KGHSH and CDR2 is LQKENI in the germline V gene. The CDR3 nucleotides are TGTGCCAGCTCACCACCGGGACAGGGCTACGAGCAGTACTTC. It codes for CASSPPGQGYEQYF.